This passage covers 17 T cell receptor beta chains from one sample sequenced in a study of shared clonotypes between healthy human individuals. Sequencing was performed with immunoSEQ multiplex PCR; in TCRdb, only in-frame clones are kept and a portion is missing. Among 900,000 to 1,200,000 clones, around 78% were seen once, and the ten largest hold 0.6% to 0.75%. Sequencing was performed on memory CD4+ T cells from PBMCs. Noted subset: CD45RA-negative fraction. The receptors come from a man between 18 and 35 years old in good health. Some clones in this sample may be carry-over from other donors' samples.

A remark on this clone: Other DNA sequences from this sample encode an identical CDR3 as well. The rearrangement uses TRBV27 and TRBJ2-7, with 8 bases lining up with TRBD1. Germline values: CDR1 MNHEY, CDR2 SMNVEV (reference sequence). CDR3 length: 14 amino acids. Trimming cost V 6 bases and J 2 bases; bases outside gene matches: 6. CDR3 nucleotides: TGTGCCAGCAGCCGAGACAGGGGACCCTACGAGCAGTACTTC. It yields the protein CASSRDRGPYEQYF.

To note about this clone: The sample holds other DNA sequences that translate to the same CDR3. The V call is TRBV4-1, the J call TRBJ1-1; D may be TRBD1 (5 bases). The length of the CDR3 is 15 residues. Trimming took off 1 base at V and 3 bases at J, with 12 bases between the two ends. CDR1 MGHRA and CDR2 YSYEKL come from the germline V gene. The DNA of the CDR3 is TGCGCCAGCAGCCAAGTGAGCAGGGTCGACACTGAAGCTTTCTTT. Encoded protein: CASSQVSRVDTEAFF.

The V call is TRBV7-9, the J call TRBJ2-1, with D uncertain. CDR1 is SEHNR, CDR2 FQNEAQ, per germline (reference sequence). This CDR3 is built from 14 residues. V was cut by 4 bases and J by 7 bases, with 14 bases left in between. Here the CDR3 DNA reads TGTGCCAGCAGCTCACCTAGTCTAGGGAATGAGCAGTTCTTC. Translated, it gives CASSSPSLGNEQFF.

This clone appeared a few times. The V and J genes are TRBV28 and TRBJ1-2; 7 bases fit TRBD1. The CDR3 has 14 residues. The V and J ends lost 6 bases and 4 bases, in that order; junction bases with no gene match: 8. CDR1 is MDHEN and CDR2 is SYDVKM in the germline V gene. The CDR3 nucleotides read TGTGCCAGCAGACTCCGGGACAGCACCTATGGCTACACCTTC. Translated: CASRLRDSTYGYTF.

The CDR3 is CASSKNRAQKSNQPQHF. DNA of the CDR3: TGTGCCAGTAGTAAGAACCGGGCCCAAAAAAGCAATCAGCCCCAGCATTTT. The V call is TRBV19, the J call TRBJ1-5; no firm D call. This CDR3 has 17 residues. V lost 4 bases to trimming and J lost 1 base, with 17 bases between them. Germline CDR1 LNHDA, CDR2 SQIVND (reference sequence).

Concerning this clone itself: Other DNA sequences from this sample encode an identical CDR3 as well. The V call is TRBV27, the J call TRBJ1-2; 9 bases align to TRBD1. Trimming took 4 bases from V and 2 from J; bases not matched to a gene: 2. This CDR3 has 14 amino acids. Looked up from germline, CDR1 is MNHEY and CDR2 is SMNVEV (reference sequence). The CDR3 bases are TGTGCCAGCAGTTCGGGACAGGGAAACTATGGCTACACCTTC. This codes for CASSSGQGNYGYTF.

Points on this clone: The same CDR3 can be traced to other DNA sequences in this sample. The chain combines TRBV5-1 with TRBJ2-1; tentative D call: TRBD2 (5 bases). The CDR3 contains 14 residues. The germline V gene encodes CDR1 SGHRS and CDR2 YFSETQ. V was pared by 0 bases and J by 4 bases, with 8 bases between. CDR3 coding DNA: TGCGCCAGCAGCTTGGTTCGCGGGTACAATGAGCAGTTCTTC. This sequence encodes CASSLVRGYNEQFF.

For this clone: This sample also contains other DNA sequences that code for the same CDR3. The rearrangement joins TRBV2 to TRBJ1-2, with D unresolved. V lost 2 bases to trimming and J lost 4 bases, with 2 bases between them. Germline V gives CDR1 SNHLY, CDR2 FYNNEI. The CDR3 has 11 amino acids. The CDR3 here is CASSESYGYTF. In DNA, the CDR3 is TGTGCCAGCAGTGAAAGCTATGGCTACACCTTC.

In this sample, this clone turned up a few times. The chain employs TRBV30 and TRBJ2-3; D unclear. The CDR3 runs to 13 residues. In germline, CDR1 is GTSNPN, CDR2 SVGIG (reference sequence). Trimming took 2 bases from V and 2 from J, leaving 8 bases between them. The CDR3 loop is CAWSIRPTDTQYF. Here the CDR3 DNA reads TGTGCCTGGAGTATCAGGCCCACAGATACGCAGTATTTT.

The chain links TRBV5-1 to TRBJ2-3; TRBD2 might be the D (5 bases). The length of the CDR3 is 14 residues. V was pared by 7 bases and J by 0 bases, with 12 bases between. CDR1 is SGHRS, CDR2 YFSETQ, per germline. CDR3 loop: CASFEGPSTDTQYF. Here the CDR3 DNA reads TGCGCCAGCTTCGAGGGTCCCAGCACAGATACGCAGTATTTT.

The chain carries TRBV29-1 and TRBJ1-2, with 7 bases aligning to TRBD1. Trimming cost V 6 bases and J 0 bases; bases outside gene matches: 7. There are 14 residues in the CDR3. Per germline, CDR1 SQVTM and CDR2 ANQGSEA. In DNA form, the CDR3 reads TGCAGCGTGGCGCCGGGACAGCCTAACTATGGCTACACCTTC. This codes for CSVAPGQPNYGYTF. The complete variable domain, with remaining parts taken from reference TRBV29-1 and TRBJ1-2, reads SAVISQKPSRDICQRGTSLTIQCQVDSQVTMMFWYRQQPGQSLTLIATANQGSEATYESGFVIDKFPISRPNLTFSTLTVSNMSPEDSSIYLCSVAPGQPNYGYTFGSGTRLTVV.

The chain employs TRBV20-1 and TRBJ2-2; D remains unclear. The CDR3 has 11 amino acids. Germline V gene data show CDR1 as DFQATT and CDR2 as SNEGSKA (reference sequence). Trimming pared 7 bases from V and 4 bases from J, leaving 7 bases between. CDR3 sequence (DNA): TGCAGTGTTTTCTTCACCGGGGAGCTGTTTTTT. The encoded protein is CSVFFTGELFF.

A single count supports this clone. The rearrangement links TRBV2 to TRBJ2-5; TRBD2 matches 11 bases. This CDR3 comprises 15 residues. The junction had 8 bases not matched to a gene; V was cut back by 7 bases and J by 4 bases. In germline, CDR1 is SNHLY, CDR2 FYNNEI. CDR3 in DNA: TGTGCCAGCACAAACTATGGGACTAGCGGAGAGACCCAGTACTTC. Its protein product is CASTNYGTSGETQYF.

The J gene is TRBJ2-1, the V gene TRBV5-1, with 10 bases that match TRBD2. V lost 2 bases to trimming and J lost 5 bases; unmatched junction nucleotides: 1. The CDR3 totals 14 residues. CDR1 and CDR2 (germline): SGHRS, YFSETQ. CDR3 in amino acids: CASSFGTSDNEQFF. The CDR3, as DNA: TGCGCCAGCAGCTTCGGGACTAGCGACAATGAGCAGTTCTTC.

The chain is built from TRBV28 and TRBJ1-3; a possible D gene is TRBD1 (5 bases). V was cut by 3 bases and J by 0 bases, with 9 bases left in between. The length of the CDR3 is 15 residues. The germline gives CDR1 MDHEN, CDR2 SYDVKM. CDR3 sequence: CASSFWDPSGNTIYF. The CDR3 DNA reads TGTGCCAGCAGTTTCTGGGACCCCTCTGGAAACACCATATATTTT.

A word on this clone: Other DNA sequences of this sample code for an identical CDR3. The rearrangement links TRBV29-1 to TRBJ2-7, with a tentative D call TRBD1 (5 bases). The CDR3 runs 13 residues. Germline CDR1 reads SQVTM; CDR2 reads ANQGSEA. V gave up 4 bases and J gave up 3 bases, with 13 bases separating them. The CDR3 bases are TGCAGCGTTGGAGGCCAGGGAAACTACGAGCAGTACTTC. This encodes CSVGGQGNYEQYF.

The chain couples TRBV10-3 to TRBJ2-1; possible D gene TRBD2, 6 bases. Germline V lookup: CDR1 ENHRY, CDR2 SYGVKD. The V end was cut by 9 bases, the J end by 4 bases, with 13 bases between. This CDR3 contains 13 residues. CDR3 sequence reads: CAIRPAGYNEQFF. CDR3 DNA: TGTGCCATTAGACCAGCGGGTTACAATGAGCAGTTCTTC.